This T cell receptor (beta chain) derives from a study of T-cell reconstitution after alpha-beta-depleted transplantation in children. Trimming took off 3 bases at V and 0 bases at J, with 15 bases between the two ends. The CDR3 is 16 residues long. Germline-derived CDR1 and CDR2 are SQVTM and ANQGSEA. The library targeted TCRbeta and was prepared with unique molecular identifiers. TCRdb used MiXCR to reprocess the PCR reads, holding one entry per CDR3 protein. The table includes some 200,000 distinct CDR3 sequences, less than 8% detected once. This clonotype was seen only a few times. The chain couples TRBV29-1 to TRBJ2-1; D is possibly TRBD1 or TRBD2 (7 bases each). Sequenced here: PBMCs from the stem cell graft donor, sampled from the stem cell graft. This TCR came from a human donor who donated a stem cell graft to a child with Wiskott-Aldrich syndrome. The CDR3 DNA reads as TGCAGCGTTGATACCCAGGGGGGGGTCTCCTACAATGAGCAGTTCTTC. It specifies CSVDTQGGVSYNEQFF.